Below, 10 T cell receptor beta chains from the same sample are listed, as sequenced in a study of early T cells in non-severe SARS-CoV-2 infection. TCRdb analysed the 5' RACE reads with MiXCR anew, one entry per CDR3 protein. Of about 48,000 distinct CDR3 sequences in the sample, roughly 5.4% were seen once. The input for sequencing was whole blood, taken at baseline. The receptor source for this set is an adult who was a healthcare worker with PCR-confirmed SARS-CoV-2 infection or an uninfected control (not recorded which).

This clonotype was seen many times. The chain uses TRBV9 and TRBJ2-2; 13 nucleotides line up with TRBD2. Germline lookup yields CDR1 SGDLS and CDR2 YYNGEE. This CDR3 is built from 18 residues. Trimming took 0 bases from V and 4 from J; bases not matched to a gene: 6. This CDR3 reads CASSVGTSGSGSTGELFF. The CDR3, as DNA: TGTGCCAGCAGCGTAGGGACTAGCGGGAGTGGAAGCACCGGGGAGCTGTTTTTT. Combining the CDR3 with reference TRBV9 and TRBJ2-2 gives the whole variable domain DSGVTQTPKHLITATGQRVTLRCSPRSGDLSVYWYQQSLDQGLQFLIQYYNGEERAKGNILERFSAQQFPDLHSELNLSSLELGDSALYFCASSVGTSGSGSTGELFFGEGSRLTVL.

This clonotype was observed at least ten times. This chain joins TRBV29-1 and TRBJ2-7; the D gene is possibly TRBD1 (5 bases). The CDR3 loop spans 12 amino acids. Germline loops: CDR1 SQVTM, CDR2 ANQGSEA. The V and J ends lost 6 bases and 2 bases respectively, with 11 bases between them. The CDR3 loop reads CSVRQTPYEQYF. CDR3 nucleotides: TGCAGCGTGCGACAGACCCCCTACGAGCAGTACTTC.

The V and J genes are TRBV6-5 and TRBJ1-3; D unclear. CDR1 MNHEY and CDR2 SVGAGI come from the germline V gene. Trimming removed 7 bases at V and 0 bases at J, with 16 bases between. CDR3 length: 16 residues. Here the CDR3 reads CASTPAGMSSGNTIYF. The DNA for the CDR3 is TGTGCCAGCACTCCGGCGGGGATGAGCTCTGGAAACACCATATATTTT.

V gene TRBV2 combines with J gene TRBJ2-7; 9 bases line up with TRBD2. Germline CDR1 is SNHLY and CDR2 is FYNNEI. The CDR3 spans 14 residues. V lost 3 bases, J lost 2 bases, and 2 bases stayed unmatched. CDR3 DNA sequence: TGTGCCAGCAGTGAGGGGACTAGCACCTACGAGCAGTACTTC. It translates to CASSEGTSTYEQYF.

There are a few counts of this clonotype. This chain joins TRBV11-3 and TRBJ1-2; D ambiguous. Germline lookup yields CDR1 SGHNT and CDR2 YENEEA. The CDR3 is made up of 12 amino acids. Trimming removed 3 bases from V and 4 bases from J, with 6 bases in between. Here the CDR3 DNA reads TGTGCCAGCAGCTTGTCGGGCTATGGCTACACCTTC. It translates to CASSLSGYGYTF.

Many counts were recorded for this clonotype. The rearrangement uses TRBV5-5 and TRBJ1-5, with TRBD1 matching 12 bases. Germline V CDR1 and CDR2: SGHKS, YYEKEE (reference sequence). This CDR3 has 15 residues. The trim removed 4 bases at V and 6 bases at J, leaving 5 bases unmatched. The DNA for the CDR3 is TGTGCCAGCAGCCTGGGACAGGGGGCCGTTCAGCCCCAGCATTTT. Translation gives CASSLGQGAVQPQHF.

This clonotype was counted ten times or more. The rearrangement joins TRBV6-5 to TRBJ2-7; no clear D gene. Germline V gene lookup returns CDR1 MNHEY and CDR2 SVGAGI. Trimming cost V 4 bases and J 5 bases, with 6 bases left between them. The CDR3 covers 11 residues. The CDR3 spells CASSWQNEQYF. In DNA form, the CDR3 reads TGTGCCAGCAGTTGGCAGAACGAGCAGTACTTC.

The rearrangement uses TRBV28 and TRBJ2-7, with D maybe TRBD1 (6 bases). This CDR3 has 14 residues. The V end lost 5 bases, the J end lost 1 base, and 12 bases lay between the germline ends. Germline V lookup: CDR1 MDHEN, CDR2 SYDVKM. In DNA form, the CDR3 reads TGTGCCAGCAGTCCCCGGGACATGTCCTACGAGCAGTACTTC. It encodes CASSPRDMSYEQYF.

In its sample, this clonotype was seen many times. This sequence joins TRBV6-6 and TRBJ2-3, with no clear D. V was pared by 4 bases and J by 4 bases, with 9 bases between. The CDR3 totals 13 residues. Per germline, CDR1 MNHNY and CDR2 SVGAGI (reference sequence). The CDR3 DNA reads as TGTGCCAGCAGTTTGGTATCGGCAGATACGCAGTATTTT. Amino acid sequence: CASSLVSADTQYF.

This clonotype was recorded many times. The CDR3 DNA reads TGCAGCGTAGCTCGGGACAGGCGGTCCTACGAGCAGTACTTC. It is translated as CSVARDRRSYEQYF. The rearrangement uses TRBV29-1 and TRBJ2-7; 8 nucleotides line up with TRBD1. Germline V gene lookup returns CDR1 SQVTM and CDR2 ANQGSEA. The V gene end was trimmed by 6 bases and the J gene end by 1 base; junction bases not matched to a gene: 8. The CDR3 length is 14 residues.